A single sample gave rise to the 15 T cell receptor beta chains below, sequenced in a study of T cells after yellow fever vaccination. TCRdb redid the calling of the 5' RACE reads with MiXCR, one entry per CDR3 protein. The table lists a few hundred thousand distinct CDR3 sequences, around 17% of them singletons, with roughly 17% in the top ten. This specimen was PBMCs, taken less than 6 days after the first yellow fever vaccination. All receptors come from a man aged 18 to 30 who received the YFV17D yellow fever vaccine.

This clonotype turned up a few times. The CDR3 region has the DNA TGTGCCAGCAGTCCCGTCTTGCCTAGGACCTCCTACAATGAGCAGTTCTTC. It codes for CASSPVLPRTSYNEQFF. The chain recombines TRBV7-3 with TRBJ2-1; unclear D gene. V was pared by 6 bases and J by 0 bases, with 18 bases between. Per germline, CDR1 SGHTA and CDR2 FQGTGA. The CDR3 has 17 residues.

A single count supports this clonotype. The rearrangement links TRBV18 to TRBJ2-7; D is possibly TRBD1 (5 bases). V was clipped by 0 bases and J by 5 bases, with 14 bases between them. Germline values: CDR1 KGHSH, CDR2 LQKENI. The length of the CDR3 is 15 residues. The CDR3 loop reads CASSPPLQGKDEQYF. In DNA form, the CDR3 reads TGTGCCAGCTCACCACCCCTCCAGGGTAAAGACGAGCAGTACTTC.

Only a few counts were recorded for this clonotype. J is TRBJ2-1 and V is TRBV5-6, with D hard to call. Per germline, CDR1 SGHDT and CDR2 YYEEEE. The V end lost 2 bases, the J end lost 10 bases, and 7 bases lay between the germline ends. The CDR3 is 11 residues long. In nucleotides, the CDR3 is TGTGCCAGCAGCTTAAGCCTGGAGCAGTTCTTC. It encodes CASSLSLEQFF.

The table lists this clonotype with a few counts. V usage is TRBV12-3 or TRBV12-4 and J usage is TRBJ1-1; no definite D call. The CDR3 has 14 residues. The ends were cut back, 3 bases at V and 5 bases at J, with 13 bases in the middle. The chain's CDR3 is CASSFGRTGTEAFF. CDR3 DNA sequence: TGTGCCAGCAGTTTCGGGCGTACGGGGACTGAAGCTTTCTTT.

J is TRBJ1-6 and V is TRBV12-3 or TRBV12-4; possible D gene TRBD1, 5 bases. The CDR3 runs 16 residues. V was shortened by 4 bases and J by 9 bases, with 19 bases between the two germline ends. The CDR3 reads CASSSTIDSRPSPLHF. The DNA for the CDR3 is TGTGCCAGCAGTTCAACAATCGACAGCCGTCCTTCACCCCTCCACTTT.

This clonotype showed up just a few times. The chain carries TRBV7-2 and TRBJ2-7; 7 bases match TRBD2. In germline, CDR1 is SGHTA, CDR2 FQGNSA. The CDR3 has 15 amino acids. V trimming: 5 bases; J trimming: 3 bases; junction bases outside the gene matches: 10. CDR3: CASSLGGGPRYEQYV. The CDR3 DNA sequence: TGTGCCAGCAGCCTGGGGGGGGGTCCCCGCTACGAGCAGTACGTC.

This clonotype was picked up a small number of times. This sequence joins TRBV4-2 and TRBJ2-3, with 9 positions matching TRBD2. V lost 2 bases to trimming and J lost 5 bases; unmatched junction nucleotides: 11. The CDR3 runs 17 residues. The germline V gene has CDR1 LGHNA and CDR2 YNFKEQ. The CDR3 nucleotides are TGTGCCAGCAGCCAACCTAGCGGGGCCAGGCCCGGAGATACGCAGTATTTT. Its protein is CASSQPSGARPGDTQYF.

The gene calls are TRBV4-1 and TRBJ1-1; TRBD1 agrees at 7 bases. The ends lost 2 bases at V and 8 bases at J; junction bases unmatched: 5. Germline values: CDR1 MGHRA, CDR2 YSYEKL. The CDR3 is made up of 13 amino acids. The CDR3 DNA reads as TGCGCCAGCAGCCAAAGACAGGGCGTGGAAGCTTTCTTT. Residues: CASSQRQGVEAFF.

This chain connects TRBV24-1 to TRBJ2-3; D remains ambiguous. The germline gives CDR1 KGHDR, CDR2 SFDVKD. This CDR3 is 14 amino acids long. V was shortened by 7 bases and J by 1 base, with 11 bases between the two germline ends. The CDR3, as DNA: TGTGCCACCAGCGAAACCCGCCGCACAGATACGCAGTATTTT. Amino acid sequence: CATSETRRTDTQYF.

Only a few counts were recorded for this clonotype. The genes are TRBV6-6 and TRBJ2-7, with D perhaps TRBD1 or TRBD2 (5 bases each). V lost 8 bases and J lost 5, with 13 bases in between. The germline V gene has CDR1 MNHNY and CDR2 SVGAGI (reference sequence). The CDR3 runs 12 residues. CDR3 loop: CASFQGRDEQYF. Here the CDR3 DNA reads TGTGCCAGCTTCCAGGGACGCGACGAGCAGTACTTC.

This clonotype came up a few times. V is TRBV5-5 and J is TRBJ2-1, with D unresolved. The CDR3 is made up of 16 amino acids. V was shortened by 3 bases and J by 0 bases, with 13 bases between the two germline ends. The germline V gene has CDR1 SGHKS and CDR2 YYEKEE (reference sequence). The CDR3 reads CASSSRARSSYNEQFF. CDR3 bases: TGTGCCAGCAGCTCCCGGGCCAGGAGCTCCTACAATGAGCAGTTCTTC.

The chain employs TRBV20-1 and TRBJ2-5; 8 nucleotides match TRBD1. CDR3 size: 14 residues. Trimming took 3 bases from V and 5 from J; bases not matched to a gene: 8. The germline V gene encodes CDR1 DFQATT and CDR2 SNEGSKA (reference sequence). The CDR3: CSASKQGASETQYF. The DNA for the CDR3 is TGCAGTGCTAGTAAGCAGGGGGCTTCCGAGACCCAGTACTTC.

This clonotype was seen a few times. This chain links TRBV9 with TRBJ2-3; TRBD2 agrees at 9 bases. The CDR3 extends over 17 amino acids. Germline V gene data show CDR1 as SGDLS and CDR2 as YYNGEE. After removal of 5 bases from V and 4 bases from J, the junction contained 14 bases not matched to a gene. In DNA, the CDR3 is TGTGCCAGCAGTGACGTGGGGCTAGCGGGGTGGCCAGATACGCAGTATTTT. As protein: CASSDVGLAGWPDTQYF.

This chain uses TRBV9 with TRBJ2-1; a possible D gene is TRBD2 (5 bases). Germline-derived CDR1 and CDR2 are SGDLS and YYNGEE. CDR3 size: 11 residues. V lost 0 bases and J lost 10, with 5 bases in between. The DNA of the CDR3 is TGTGCCAGCAGCGTAGGGGAGGAGCAGTTCTTC. Translated, it gives CASSVGEEQFF.

This clonotype was found a few times. V and J are TRBV7-9 and TRBJ2-2; D is perhaps TRBD1 (5 bases). CDR3 length: 15 amino acids. CDR1 and CDR2 (germline): SEHNR, FQNEAQ (reference sequence). V lost 3 bases, J lost 3 bases, and 11 bases lay in between. This chain's CDR3 is CASSLRTHYTGELFF. CDR3 bases: TGTGCCAGCAGCTTGCGGACACACTACACCGGGGAGCTGTTTTTT.